The TCR beta chain under discussion was sequenced for a study of blood T cell repertoires in COVID-19 (dated by TCRdb to 2018 to 2021). Study-level background: Collaborator samples came from the United States, Italy and Spain and covered acute and convalescent phases of COVID-19. Where available, HLA class I and class II types were obtained from metadata supplied by the sample provider rather than from assay-based typing. Deeply sampled blood TCRbeta repertoires from subjects exposed to, actively infected with, or recovered from COVID-19 were included in the dataset. The prospective study material was composed of cDNA or gDNA derived from T cells, B-cell-depleted T cells, or PBMCs. Samples were obtained from the ongoing ImmuneRACE study (first 160 participants) and from over a thousand subjects provided by 6 global collaborators. A freely available public database, intended as a resource for researchers studying the immune response to SARS-CoV-2, is where the repertoires were released. The sample metadata nearly always contained a de-identified subject ID, COVID-19 status, age in years and sex.

The CDR3 runs 16 residues from the cysteine to the phenylalanine. The only DNA kept is the CDR3, 48 bases in frame from the first base. Trimmed from V: 4 bases; trimmed from J: 2 bases; junction bases lacking a gene match: 3. CDR1 and CDR2 were assigned from the germline V gene as KGHDR and SFDVKD. Points on this clone: This receptor's antigen is unknown. Per-base qualities were not stored, and no clone one base away is much larger.

Beyond this particular receptor, the publication reports: The amount of clinical and demographic metadata varied by source and participant and was provided uncurated.

Whole blood was collected in K2EDTA tubes by collaborating institutions according to the institutions' own protocols. For TCRbeta analysis, collaborators shipped samples in one of three forms: frozen whole blood, isolated PBMCs, or DNA extracted from either of those sample types. TCRbeta CDR3 regions were amplified from genomic DNA by means of the immunoSEQ Assay, a bias-controlled multiplex PCR. The published analysis was carried out like this. Within the assay, amplification of reference gene primers was used to estimate how many nucleated cells each sample contained. To quantify the absolute abundance of each unique TCRbeta CDR3 rearrangement, sequence reads were collapsed and filtered. For each sample, productive Simpson clonality was calculated as the square root of Simpson's diversity index across productive rearrangements. TCRdb re-hosts the immuneACCESS table, in-frame sequences only. Its copies lack some clones; in the studies checked, an unresolved V gene accounts for under half of them, and the cause for the rest is not known. Clone size and V and J calls were adopted from that table, with D and trimming inferred from the DNA. In all, the sample holds just under 150,000 clones, and about 87% of those were seen once. The top ten clonotypes cover less than 0.95% of the sample.

Material for sequencing was peripheral blood. The clonotype originates from a woman between 45 and 65 years old with acute or convalescent COVID-19. In this chain, TRBV24-1 is recombined with TRBJ2-3; 12 bases in the junction line up with TRBD2. The CDR3 here reads CATSDRTSGATDTQYF. The DNA is as follows: TGTGCCACCAGTGACCGGACTAGCGGGGCCACAGATACGCAGTATTTT.